The rows below give T cell receptor beta chains drawn from one sample of a study of cytomegalovirus exposure and HLA in healthy donors. Measured with immunoSEQ multiplex PCR; TCRdb has only the in-frame clones, and not every one. The sample includes 45,000 or so clones, roughly 93% of them seen just once. The sequenced sample was PBMCs. The receptor set was obtained from a woman younger than 35 in good health and CMV-seronegative. CDR3s include the opening cysteine and the closing phenylalanine or tryptophan. The D gene is left open where the match is weak. The size of a clone is reported for some rows only, either as once, few or many, or as a class for expanded clones.

J | V | D | size | CDR3 | DNA
TRBJ2-7 | TRBV27 | . | . | CASSPPGSYEQYF | TGTGCCAGCAGTCCGCCGGGGAGTTACGAGCAGTACTTC
TRBJ1-1 | TRBV6-5 | . | . | CASSYGQNTEAFF | TGTGCCAGCAGTTATGGACAGAACACTGAAGCTTTCTTT
TRBJ2-7 | TRBV10-3 | TRBD1 | . | CAISESDRGYEQYF | TGTGCCATCAGTGAGTCTGACAGGGGCTACGAGCAGTACTTC
TRBJ2-6 | TRBV28 | TRBD2 | . | CASRTGLAGDSGANVLTF | TGTGCCAGCAGGACGGGACTAGCGGGAGACTCTGGGGCCAACGTCCTGACTTTC
TRBJ2-3 | TRBV28 | . | . | CASSSLAGGSSTDTQYF | TGTGCCAGCAGTTCCCTAGCAGGCGGTAGTAGCACAGATACGCAGTATTTT
TRBJ2-1 | TRBV11-2 | TRBD1 | . | CASSRGTGSSYNEQFF | TGTGCCAGCAGCCGCGGGACAGGGAGTTCCTACAATGAGCAGTTCTTC
TRBJ1-5 | TRBV27 | . | . | CASSRDNSNQPQHF | TGTGCCAGCAGCCGGGACAATAGCAATCAGCCCCAGCATTTT
TRBJ1-4 | TRBV2 | . | . | CASQKQGEKLFF | TGTGCCAGCCAGAAGCAGGGGGAAAAACTGTTTTTT
TRBJ1-4 | TRBV25-1 | TRBD1 | . | CASSPPGQINEKLFF | TGTGCCAGCAGTCCTCCGGGACAGATAAATGAAAAACTGTTTTTT
TRBJ2-1 | TRBV19 | TRBD2 | . | CASKSGLAGANNEQFF | TGTGCCAGTAAATCCGGACTAGCGGGAGCCAACAATGAGCAGTTCTTC
TRBJ2-3 | TRBV6-1 | . | . | CASSEKTDFSTDTQYF | TGTGCCAGCAGTGAAAAGACAGATTTTAGCACAGATACGCAGTATTTT
TRBJ2-4 | TRBV28 | TRBD1 | . | CASSSSRGLIYIQYF | TGTGCCAGCAGTTCCTCCAGGGGGCTTATATACATTCAGTACTTC
TRBJ1-2 | TRBV6-1 | . | few | CASSEPPGGRGYTF | TGTGCCAGCAGTGAACCCCCAGGAGGTAGAGGCTACACCTTC
TRBJ2-7 | TRBV9 | . | . | CASSVVPGSYEQYF | TGTGCCAGCAGCGTAGTACCGGGCTCCTACGAGCAGTACTTC
TRBJ1-1 | TRBV2 | . | . | CASSVDTGGAEAFF | TGTGCCAGCAGTGTCGACACCGGAGGAGCTGAAGCTTTCTTT
TRBJ1-2 | TRBV6-1 | TRBD1 | . | CASDGQVYGYTF | TGTGCCAGCGACGGACAGGTCTATGGCTACACCTTC
TRBJ2-7 | TRBV10-3 | . | . | CAIMRQTNYEQYF | TGTGCCATCATGAGGCAAACGAATTACGAGCAGTACTTC
TRBJ2-1 | TRBV6-4 | . | . | CASSRGGGTHNEQFF | TGTGCCAGCAGTCGAGGTGGCGGTACTCACAATGAGCAGTTCTTC
TRBJ2-7 | TRBV20-1 | . | once | CSASQGFEQYF | TGCAGTGCTAGTCAGGGTTTCGAGCAGTACTTC
TRBJ1-1 | TRBV6-1 | TRBD1 | . | CASGGQGATEAFF | TGTGCCAGCGGGGGACAGGGGGCGACTGAAGCTTTCTTT
TRBJ2-5 | TRBV30 | . | . | CAWSVQDWQETQYF | TGTGCCTGGAGTGTACAGGATTGGCAAGAGACCCAGTACTTC
TRBJ1-4 | TRBV28 | . | . | CASSTEGYNEKLFF | TGTGCCAGCAGCACCGAGGGATATAATGAAAAACTGTTTTTT
TRBJ1-5 | TRBV28 | . | . | CASGLTGNQPQHF | TGTGCCAGCGGACTAACCGGCAATCAGCCCCAGCATTTT
TRBJ1-1 | TRBV7-8 | TRBD1 | . | CASSLAGTANTEAFF | TGTGCCAGCAGCTTAGCCGGGACAGCGAACACTGAAGCTTTCTTT
TRBJ1-4 | TRBV5-3 | . | . | CARSCFIAATNEKLFF | TGTGCCAGAAGCTGCTTCATAGCTGCAACTAATGAAAAACTGTTTTTT
TRBJ1-6 | TRBV28 | . | . | CASRIHGDNSPLHF | TGTGCCAGCAGGATACACGGGGATAATTCACCCCTCCACTTT
TRBJ2-2 | TRBV5-1 | TRBD1 | . | CASSNRTGVTGELFF | TGCGCCAGCAGCAACCGGACAGGGGTCACCGGGGAGCTGTTTTTT
TRBJ1-6 | TRBV5-4 | TRBD1 | . | CASSLAYRQGGNSPLHF | TGTGCCAGCAGCTTGGCGTATAGACAGGGAGGAAATTCACCCCTCCACTTT
TRBJ1-3 | TRBV7-9 | TRBD1 | . | CASSPTWTGPMEGNTIYF | TGTGCCAGCAGCCCTACTTGGACAGGTCCTATGGAAGGAAACACCATATATTTT
TRBJ1-2 | TRBV5-6 | . | . | CASSFGGGANYGYTF | TGTGCCAGCAGCTTCGGGGGGGGAGCTAACTATGGCTACACCTTC
TRBJ1-3 | TRBV6-1 | TRBD1 | . | CASSAGQGAGNTIYF | TGTGCCAGCAGTGCGGGACAGGGGGCTGGAAACACCATATATTTT
TRBJ1-1 | TRBV18 | . | . | CASSPSLYRNTEAFF | TGTGCCAGCTCACCGTCGCTTTATAGGAACACTGAAGCTTTCTTT
TRBJ1-5 | TRBV27 | TRBD1 | . | CASSMDRGQPQHF | TGTGCCAGCAGTATGGACAGGGGACAGCCCCAGCATTTT
TRBJ2-5 | TRBV2 | . | . | CASTLLQETQYF | TGTGCCAGCACACTATTGCAAGAGACCCAGTACTTC
TRBJ1-5 | TRBV19 | . | . | CASSIALGGNQPQHF | TGTGCCAGTAGTATAGCTTTAGGGGGCAATCAGCCCCAGCATTTT
TRBJ2-7 | TRBV29-1 | TRBD1 | . | CSDDRTGCEQYF | TGCAGCGACGATAGGACAGGGTGCGAGCAGTACTTC